This T cell receptor (beta chain) emerged from a study of beta chain features in type 1 diabetes. Expressed TCRB transcripts were sequenced, since all the RNA that had been isolated was reverse transcribed. Libraries were prepared by immunoSEQ multiplex PCR; TCRdb keeps only in-frame clonotypes and omits some of them. The table has around 500,000 clones, about 10% seen once. This clone was detected a few times. The CDR3 contains 16 residues. After removal of 0 bases from V and 3 bases from J, the junction contained 6 bases not matched to a gene. Germline V lookup: CDR1 SGDLS, CDR2 YYNGEE. Purity exceeding 95% was reached by all sorted populations.

The sequenced sample was naive CD4+ T cells from blood. The chain is built from TRBV9 and TRBJ2-1; 7 positions match TRBD2. This TCR came from a woman between 18 and 30 years old in good health. The CDR3 loop reads CASSVGAGSNYNEQFF. The CDR3 DNA follows: TGTGCCAGCAGCGTAGGAGCGGGAAGTAACTACAATGAGCAGTTCTTC.